The rows below give T cell receptor beta chains drawn from one sample of a study of response to subunit inactivated influenza vaccine. Each CDR3 protein gets one entry after TCRdb re-called the RT-PCR reads with MiXCR. The sample contains hundreds of thousands of distinct CDR3 sequences, about 14% of which appear only once. The sample in question was PBMCs from blood, obtained 14 to 15 days before vaccination. These receptors all stem from a man aged 50-59 years who received an inactivated influenza vaccine. Each CDR3 is given with its conserved first and last residue. D genes are given only for firm matches. Expanded clones are given a class, and other clones once, few, many or no size at all.

D gene	J gene	clone size	V gene	CDR3 DNA	CDR3 protein
-	TRBJ2-7	-	TRBV9	TGTGCCAGCAGCGTAGGCGGGACAGCTGCCTACGAGCAGTACTTC	CASSVGGTAAYEQYF
TRBD1	TRBJ2-2	many	TRBV5-1	TGCGCCAGCAGCTTTACAGGGGCCGGCGGGGAGCTGTTTTTT	CASSFTGAGGELFF
-	TRBJ2-1	many	TRBV20-1	TGCAGTGCTAGTGTAGGACCAACAGGGATCCATGAGCAGTTCTTC	CSASVGPTGIHEQFF
TRBD2	TRBJ2-1	-	TRBV6-5	TGTGCCACCAGTTACTCGATTTGGCCGGGACTAGCAAACAATGAGCAGTTCTTC	CATSYSIWPGLANNEQFF
-	TRBJ2-3	-	TRBV4-3	TGCGCCAGCAGCCAAGATCCCCAGGAAGAGGTGGCCGGAGATACGCAGTATTTT	CASSQDPQEEVAGDTQYF
-	TRBJ2-5	-	TRBV29-1	TGCAGCGTTGAAGAACGCCTCAGGGAAGAGACCCAGTACTTC	CSVEERLREETQYF
TRBD1	TRBJ2-2	few	TRBV11-2	TGTGCCAGCAGCTTAGACAGGGACAGGGCGAACACCGGGGAGCTGTTTTTT	CASSLDRDRANTGELFF
-	TRBJ2-7	few	TRBV20-1	TGCAGTGCTAGCGGCAGGGCGGACGAGCAGTACTTC	CSASGRADEQYF
TRBD1	TRBJ2-3	many	TRBV24-1	TGTGCCACCAGTAATTTTAGGACAGGTGCTACAGATACGCAGTATTTT	CATSNFRTGATDTQYF
TRBD2	TRBJ2-3	-	TRBV5-1	TGCGCCAGCAGACGACTAGCAGTCACAGATACGCAGTATTTT	CASRRLAVTDTQYF
-	TRBJ1-2	-	TRBV25-1	TGTGCCAGCAGTGAATACTCCACAGGTACCTATGGCTACACCTTC	CASSEYSTGTYGYTF
-	TRBJ2-4	few	TRBV9	TGTGCCAGCAGCGTAGACGGAGTAGCCAAAAACATTCAGTACTTC	CASSVDGVAKNIQYF
TRBD1	TRBJ2-1	many	TRBV12-3/TRBV12-4	TGTGCCAGCAGTTTAGAAGACAGGGGGGTCAATGAGCAGTTCTTC	CASSLEDRGVNEQFF
TRBD1	TRBJ1-6	many	TRBV20-1	TGCAGTGTCAAGTCAACCGAGGGGGCTTCGTATTCACCCCTCCACTTT	CSVKSTEGASYSPLHF
-	TRBJ2-1	-	TRBV15	TGTGCCACCAGCAGAGACAGGGTTGTACAGGTTTGGGACAATGAGCAGTTCTTC	CATSRDRVVQVWDNEQFF
-	TRBJ2-5	-	TRBV20-1	TGCAGTGCCCAGGTCCCGCAAGAGACCCAGTACTTC	CSAQVPQETQYF
-	TRBJ1-1	-	TRBV19	TGTGCCAGTAGCCGGGAGACCGTGAACACTGAAGCTTTCTTT	CASSRETVNTEAFF
TRBD1	TRBJ2-7	-	TRBV6-5	TGTGCCAGCAGTTACTCCGCTCTGGGTAGGGGGCAGGGCGAGCAGTACTTC	CASSYSALGRGQGEQYF
-	TRBJ1-4	-	TRBV12-3/TRBV12-4	TGTGCCAGCAGTCCATGGGGGACCAATGAAAAACTGTTTTTT	CASSPWGTNEKLFF
TRBD2	TRBJ2-4	-	TRBV6-1	TGTGCCAGCACCATAGGGGACTACCAAAACATTCAGTACTTC	CASTIGDYQNIQYF
-	TRBJ1-6	-	TRBV12-3/TRBV12-4	TGTGCCAGCAGTACCGGACAGATGAATTCACCCCTCCACTTT	CASSTGQMNSPLHF
-	TRBJ2-5	few	TRBV20-1	TGCAGTGCCCTAGGGTCCGGACGAGAGACCCAGTACTTC	CSALGSGRETQYF
TRBD1	TRBJ2-6	-	TRBV3-1	TGTGCCAGCAGCCATGGACAGGCTGACTCTGGGGCCAACGTCCTGACTTTC	CASSHGQADSGANVLTF
TRBD2	TRBJ2-1	-	TRBV6-5	TGTGCCAGCAGCTCCTCCCACTGGCGGGGGGGCCACAATGAGCAGTTCTTC	CASSSSHWRGGHNEQFF
TRBD2	TRBJ2-2	few	TRBV7-6	TGTGCCAGCAGCAAAACTAGCGGGGCGAACACCGGGGAGCTGTTTTTT	CASSKTSGANTGELFF
-	TRBJ1-6	many	TRBV7-9	TGTGCCAGCAGCTTATCAGGGGCTAACGATTCACCCCTCCACTTT	CASSLSGANDSPLHF
TRBD1	TRBJ2-2	few	TRBV6-2/TRBV6-3	TGTGCCAGCAGTTACTCGACGACTACAGGGGCCATGAACACCGGGGAGCTGTTTTTT	CASSYSTTTGAMNTGELFF
-	TRBJ1-5	-	TRBV12-3/TRBV12-4	TGTGCCAGCAGTTCGGACCCTATAAGCAATCAGCCCCAGCATTTT	CASSSDPISNQPQHF
-	TRBJ1-5	many	TRBV12-3/TRBV12-4	TGTGCCAGCAGTTTTGATTGGGATCAGCCCCAGCATTTT	CASSFDWDQPQHF
-	TRBJ2-2	many	TRBV4-3	TGCGCCAGCAGCCAAGATGGGTCAGCAAACACCGGGGAGCTGTTTTTT	CASSQDGSANTGELFF
-	TRBJ2-3	-	TRBV9	TGTGCCAGCAGCGTAGTAGGCCGGACCGGGGATACGCAGTATTTT	CASSVVGRTGDTQYF